This TCR beta chain emerged from a study of sequential checkpoint blockade in melanoma. Study information: Patients were randomized 1:1 to nivolumab-then-ipilimumab or ipilimumab-then-nivolumab first-line.

Noted treatment: randomized to nivolumab then ipilimumab (arm A) or the reverse (arm B). Produced via immunoSEQ multiplex PCR; TCRdb's table is partial and in-frame only. This table holds 7,500 to 8,500 clones, around 60% found once. The sample was CD8+ T cells sorted from blood (inferred from file names), taken from a patient given nivolumab and ipilimumab in sequence. The source is a human patient with melanoma. Some clones in this sample may be carry-over from other donors' samples.

The CDR3, as DNA: TGTGCCAGCAGTTCTCCGGACAGCTACGAGCAGTACTTC. It is translated as CASSSPDSYEQYF. The chain uses TRBV28 and TRBJ2-7; maybe TRBD1 (6 bases). This CDR3 is 13 amino acids long. The V end was cut by 4 bases, the J end by 3 bases, with 10 bases between. The germline V gene has CDR1 MDHEN and CDR2 SYDVKM. Full variable domain (outside the CDR3, taken from reference TRBV28 and TRBJ2-7): DVKVTQSSRYLVKRTGEKVFLECVQDMDHENMFWYRQDPGLGLRLIYFSYDVKMKEKGDIPEGYSVSREKKERFSLILESASTNQTSMYLCASSSPDSYEQYFGPGTRLTVT.